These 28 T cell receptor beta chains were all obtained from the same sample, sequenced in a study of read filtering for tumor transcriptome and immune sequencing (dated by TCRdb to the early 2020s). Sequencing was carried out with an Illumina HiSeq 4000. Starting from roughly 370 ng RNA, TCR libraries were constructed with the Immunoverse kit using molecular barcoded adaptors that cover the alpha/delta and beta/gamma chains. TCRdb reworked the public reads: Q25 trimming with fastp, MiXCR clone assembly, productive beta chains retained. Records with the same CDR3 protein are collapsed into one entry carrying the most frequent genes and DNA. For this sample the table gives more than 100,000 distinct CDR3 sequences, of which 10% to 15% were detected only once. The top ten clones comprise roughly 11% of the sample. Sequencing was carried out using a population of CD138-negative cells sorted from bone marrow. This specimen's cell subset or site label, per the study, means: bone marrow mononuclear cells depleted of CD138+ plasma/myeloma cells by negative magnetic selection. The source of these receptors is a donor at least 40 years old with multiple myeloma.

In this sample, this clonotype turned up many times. As DNA, the CDR3 is TGTGCCAGCTCACCAAAGGTTCTCAGGGATAGCAATCAGCCCCAGCATTTT. It codes for CASSPKVLRDSNQPQHF. This rearrangement joins TRBV18 to TRBJ1-5; possible D gene TRBD1, 5 bases. Germline CDR1 and CDR2: KGHSH and LQKENI. This CDR3 contains 17 residues. The V and J ends lost 2 bases and 0 bases respectively, with 14 bases between them.

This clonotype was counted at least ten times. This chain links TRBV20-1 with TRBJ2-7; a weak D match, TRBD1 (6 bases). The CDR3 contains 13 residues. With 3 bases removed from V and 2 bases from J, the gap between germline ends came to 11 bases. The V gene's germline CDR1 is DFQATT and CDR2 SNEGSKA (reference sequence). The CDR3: CSASWGQAYEQYF. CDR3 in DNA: TGCAGTGCTAGTTGGGGGCAGGCCTACGAGCAGTACTTC.

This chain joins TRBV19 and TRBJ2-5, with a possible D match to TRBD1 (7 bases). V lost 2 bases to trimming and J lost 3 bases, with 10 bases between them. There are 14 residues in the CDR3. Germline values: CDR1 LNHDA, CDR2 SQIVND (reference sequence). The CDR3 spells CASSISRGEETQYF. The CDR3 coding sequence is TGTGCCAGTAGTATATCCAGGGGGGAAGAGACCCAGTACTTC.

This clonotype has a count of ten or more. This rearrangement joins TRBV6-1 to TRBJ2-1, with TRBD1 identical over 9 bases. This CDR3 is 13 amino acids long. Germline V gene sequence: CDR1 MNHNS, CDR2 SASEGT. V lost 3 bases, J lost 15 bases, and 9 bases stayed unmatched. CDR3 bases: TGTGCCAGCAGTGATGGGACAGGGTTTCCCCCGTTCTTC. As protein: CASSDGTGFPPFF.

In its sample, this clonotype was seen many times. DNA for the CDR3: TGCGCCAGCAGCTTGGCCATGGGACAGGGAGGGGAGACCCAGTACTTC. Protein: CASSLAMGQGGETQYF. This chain joins TRBV5-1 and TRBJ2-5; 9 bases fit TRBD1. In germline, CDR1 is SGHRS, CDR2 YFSETQ. With V trimmed by 0 bases and J by 5 bases, 8 bases remained unmatched. The CDR3 covers 16 residues.

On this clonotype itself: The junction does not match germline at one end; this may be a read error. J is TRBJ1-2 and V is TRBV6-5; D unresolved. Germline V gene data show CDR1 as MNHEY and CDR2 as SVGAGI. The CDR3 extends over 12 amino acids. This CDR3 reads CASSYSIYGHTF. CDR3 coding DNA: TGTGCCAGCAGTTACAGTATCTATGGCCACACCTTC.

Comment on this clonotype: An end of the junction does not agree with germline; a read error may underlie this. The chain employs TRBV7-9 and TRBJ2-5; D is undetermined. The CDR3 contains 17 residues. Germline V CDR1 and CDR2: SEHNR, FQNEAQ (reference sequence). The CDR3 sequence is CVSSPPPRGGRKETQYF. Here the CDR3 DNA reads TGTGTCAGCAGCCCCCCTCCCAGAGGTGGCAGGAAGGAGACCCAGTACTTC.

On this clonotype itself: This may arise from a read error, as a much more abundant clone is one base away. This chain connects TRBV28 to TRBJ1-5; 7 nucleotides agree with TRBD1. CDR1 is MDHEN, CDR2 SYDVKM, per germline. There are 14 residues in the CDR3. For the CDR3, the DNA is TGTGCCAGCGGGGGGACAGAGGACAATCAGCCCCGGCATTTT. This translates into CASGGTEDNQPRHF.

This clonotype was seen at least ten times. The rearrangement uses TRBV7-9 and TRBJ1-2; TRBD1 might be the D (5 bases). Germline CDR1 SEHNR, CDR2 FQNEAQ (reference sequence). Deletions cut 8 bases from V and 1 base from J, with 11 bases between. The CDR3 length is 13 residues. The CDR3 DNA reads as TGTGCCAGCGAACAGGTGGTTAACTATGGCTACACCTTC. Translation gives CASEQVVNYGYTF.

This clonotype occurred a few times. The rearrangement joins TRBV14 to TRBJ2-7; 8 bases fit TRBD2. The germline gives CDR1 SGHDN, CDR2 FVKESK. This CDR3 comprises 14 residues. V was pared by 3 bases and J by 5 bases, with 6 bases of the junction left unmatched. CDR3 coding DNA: TGTGCCAGCAGCCAGCAGAGCGGGAGCAACGAGCAGTACTTC. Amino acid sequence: CASSQQSGSNEQYF.

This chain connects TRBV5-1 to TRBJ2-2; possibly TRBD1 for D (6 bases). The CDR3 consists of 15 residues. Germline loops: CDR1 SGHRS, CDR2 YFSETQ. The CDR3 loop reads CISGATGFDTGELFF. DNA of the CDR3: TGCATCAGCGGAGCAACAGGGTTCGACACCGGGGAGCTGTTTTTT.

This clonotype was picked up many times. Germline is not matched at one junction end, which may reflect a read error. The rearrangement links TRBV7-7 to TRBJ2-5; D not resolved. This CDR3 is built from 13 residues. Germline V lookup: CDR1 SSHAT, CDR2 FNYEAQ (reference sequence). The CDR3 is CASSLALGETQYF. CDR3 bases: TGTGCTAGCAGCTTAGCTTTGGGGGAGACCCAGTACTTC.

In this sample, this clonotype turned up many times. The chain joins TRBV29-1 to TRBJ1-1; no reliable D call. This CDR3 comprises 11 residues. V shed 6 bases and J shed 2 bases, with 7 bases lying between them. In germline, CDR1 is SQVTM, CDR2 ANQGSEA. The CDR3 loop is CSVARNTEAFF. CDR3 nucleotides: TGCAGCGTGGCCCGTAACACTGAAGCTTTCTTT.

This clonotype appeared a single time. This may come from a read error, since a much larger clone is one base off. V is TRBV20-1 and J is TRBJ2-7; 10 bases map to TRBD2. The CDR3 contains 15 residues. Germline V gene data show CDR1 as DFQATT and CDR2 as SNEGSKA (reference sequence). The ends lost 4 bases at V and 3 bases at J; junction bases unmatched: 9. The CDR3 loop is CSATDGTSVNYEQYF. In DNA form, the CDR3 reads TGCAGTGCTACGGACGGGACTAGCGTTAACTACGAGCAGTACTTC.

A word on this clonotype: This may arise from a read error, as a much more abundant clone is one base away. The DNA of the CDR3 is TGTGCCAGCAGCTTAGCGGAGAGGAGAGAGCGGTACTTC. Protein sequence: CASSLAERRERYF. The chain recombines TRBV7-8 with TRBJ2-7; D is unclear. Germline values: CDR1 SGHVS, CDR2 FQNEAQ. The CDR3 contains 13 residues. The full variable domain, in which reference TRBV7-8 and TRBJ2-7 provide the parts outside the CDR3, is GAGVSQSPRYKVAKRGQDVALRCDPISGHVSLFWYQQALGQGPEFLTYFQNEAQLDKSGLPSDRFFAERPEGSVSTLKIQRTQQEDSAVYLCASSLAERRERYFGPGTRLTVT.

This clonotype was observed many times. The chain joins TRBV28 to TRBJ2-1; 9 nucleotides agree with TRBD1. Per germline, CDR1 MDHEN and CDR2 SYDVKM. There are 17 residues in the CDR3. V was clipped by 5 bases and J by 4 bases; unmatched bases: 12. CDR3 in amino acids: CASSPASAGTGYNEQFF. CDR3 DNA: TGTGCCAGCAGTCCAGCCTCCGCCGGGACAGGGTACAATGAGCAGTTCTTC.

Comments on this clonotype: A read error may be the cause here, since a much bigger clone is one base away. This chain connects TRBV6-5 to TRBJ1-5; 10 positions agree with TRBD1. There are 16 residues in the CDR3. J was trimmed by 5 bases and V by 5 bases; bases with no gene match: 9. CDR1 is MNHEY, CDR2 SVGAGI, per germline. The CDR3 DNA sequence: TGTGCCAGCAGTCCATGGACAGGGGGAAGCGATCAGCCCCAGCATTTT. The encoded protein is CASSPWTGGSDQPQHF.

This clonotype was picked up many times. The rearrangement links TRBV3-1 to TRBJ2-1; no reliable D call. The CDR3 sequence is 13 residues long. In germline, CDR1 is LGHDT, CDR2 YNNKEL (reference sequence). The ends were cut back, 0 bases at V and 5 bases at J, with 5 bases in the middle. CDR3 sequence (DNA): TGTGCCAGCAGCCAAGATCTGAACAATGAGCAGTTCTTC. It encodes CASSQDLNNEQFF.

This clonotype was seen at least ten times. CDR3 amino acids: CASSLGQLSEAFF. CDR3 DNA sequence: TGTGCCAGCAGTTTAGGGCAGCTTTCTGAAGCTTTCTTT. The V gene is TRBV12-3 or TRBV12-4, the J gene TRBJ1-1; D unresolved. The length of the CDR3 is 13 residues. The V gene lost 1 base and the J gene lost 6 bases, with 9 bases spanning the gap.

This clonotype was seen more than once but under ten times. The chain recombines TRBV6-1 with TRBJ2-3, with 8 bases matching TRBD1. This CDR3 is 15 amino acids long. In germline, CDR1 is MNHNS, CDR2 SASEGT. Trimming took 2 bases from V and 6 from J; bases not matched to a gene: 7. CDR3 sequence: CASSEQGAESDTQYF. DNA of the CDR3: TGTGCCAGCAGTGAACAGGGGGCCGAGTCGGATACGCAGTATTTT.

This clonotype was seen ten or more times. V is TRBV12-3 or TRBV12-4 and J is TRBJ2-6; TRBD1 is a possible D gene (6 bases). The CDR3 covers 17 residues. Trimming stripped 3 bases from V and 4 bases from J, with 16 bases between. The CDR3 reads CASSFRQGIVGANVLTF. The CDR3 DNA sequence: TGTGCCAGCAGTTTTCGTCAGGGGATCGTCGGGGCCAACGTCCTGACTTTC.

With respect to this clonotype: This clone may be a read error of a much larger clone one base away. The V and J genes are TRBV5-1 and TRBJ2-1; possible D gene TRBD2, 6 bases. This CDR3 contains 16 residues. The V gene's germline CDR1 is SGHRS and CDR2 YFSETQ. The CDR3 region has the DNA TGCGCCAGCAGCACGGTCGGGGGTAGCTCCTACAATGGGCAGTTCTTC. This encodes CASSTVGGSSYNGQFF.

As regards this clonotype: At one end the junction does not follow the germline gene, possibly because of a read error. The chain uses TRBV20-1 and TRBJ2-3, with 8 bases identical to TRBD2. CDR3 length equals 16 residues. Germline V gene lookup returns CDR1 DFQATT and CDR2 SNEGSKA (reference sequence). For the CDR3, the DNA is TGCGGTGCTAGACCGGGACTGGCGGGAGGAACAGATACGCAGTATTTT. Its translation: CGARPGLAGGTDTQYF.

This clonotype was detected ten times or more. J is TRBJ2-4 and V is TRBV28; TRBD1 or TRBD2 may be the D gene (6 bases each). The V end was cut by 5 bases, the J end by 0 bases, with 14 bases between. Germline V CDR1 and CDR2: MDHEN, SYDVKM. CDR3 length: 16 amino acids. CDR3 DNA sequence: TGTGCCAGCAGTCCCCCACAGGGACTAGCCAAAAACATTCAGTACTTC. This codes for CASSPPQGLAKNIQYF.

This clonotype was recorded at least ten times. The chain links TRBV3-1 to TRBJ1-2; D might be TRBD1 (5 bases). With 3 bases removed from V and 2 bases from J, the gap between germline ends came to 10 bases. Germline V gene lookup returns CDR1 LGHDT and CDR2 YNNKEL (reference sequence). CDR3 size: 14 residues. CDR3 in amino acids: CASSHGTNNYGYTF. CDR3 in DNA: TGTGCCAGCAGCCATGGGACGAACAACTATGGCTACACCTTC.

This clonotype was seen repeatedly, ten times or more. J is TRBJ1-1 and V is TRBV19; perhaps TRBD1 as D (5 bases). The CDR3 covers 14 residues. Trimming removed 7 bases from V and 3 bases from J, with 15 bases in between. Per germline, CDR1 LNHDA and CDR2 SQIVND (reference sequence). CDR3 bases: TGTGCCAGTACGTACCGGGGGGGAGACACTGAAGCTTTCTTT. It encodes CASTYRGGDTEAFF.

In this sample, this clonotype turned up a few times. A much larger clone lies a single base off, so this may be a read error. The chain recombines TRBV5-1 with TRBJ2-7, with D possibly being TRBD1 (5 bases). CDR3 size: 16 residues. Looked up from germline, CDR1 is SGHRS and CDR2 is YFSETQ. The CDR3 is CASSLGGRSSSYGQYF. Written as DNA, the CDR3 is TGCGCCAGCAGCTTGGGGGGCCGGTCAAGCTCCTACGGGCAGTACTTC.

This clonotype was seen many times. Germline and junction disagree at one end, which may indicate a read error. CDR3 in DNA: TGTGCCAGCAGAGATGGGGTTAGCTCCTACAATGAGCAGCTCTTC. Protein product: CASRDGVSSYNEQLF. The chain joins TRBV7-3 to TRBJ2-1, with no clear D. This CDR3 is 15 amino acids long. CDR1 and CDR2 from the germline V gene are SGHTA and FQGTGA.